A selection of T cell receptor beta chains follows, all from one sample in a study of cytomegalovirus exposure and HLA in healthy donors. Data came from immunoSEQ multiplex PCR; TCRdb stores just in-frame clones and leaves some out. The sample holds 150,000 to 200,000 clones, around 86% seen once. Material for sequencing was PBMCs. The origin of the receptors is a man aged 45-65 years in good health and CMV-seronegative. CDR3s include the opening cysteine and the closing phenylalanine or tryptophan.

j_gene: TRBJ2-5; v_gene: TRBV19; CDR3aa: CASSIGLAGVETQYF
j_gene: TRBJ1-1; v_gene: TRBV6-5; CDR3aa: CASSSGQLNTEAFF
j_gene: TRBJ2-1; v_gene: TRBV10-3; CDR3aa: CAIRGTSGDYNEQFF
j_gene: TRBJ2-5; v_gene: TRBV7-7; CDR3aa: CASSLLGRAGETQYF
j_gene: TRBJ2-2; v_gene: TRBV7-3; CDR3aa: CASSLTGGANTGELFF
j_gene: TRBJ2-7; v_gene: TRBV11-2; CDR3aa: CASSLVRQAVEQYF
j_gene: TRBJ2-3; v_gene: TRBV19; CDR3aa: CASSTIAGVTDTQYF
j_gene: TRBJ2-7; v_gene: TRBV18; CDR3aa: CASSPLSARGGEQYF
j_gene: TRBJ1-1; v_gene: TRBV6-6; CDR3aa: CASSYSRTGTTEAFF
j_gene: TRBJ2-7; v_gene: TRBV2; CDR3aa: CASSIAGGPYEQYF
j_gene: TRBJ2-5; v_gene: TRBV5-1; CDR3aa: CASSPPGGHQETQYF
j_gene: TRBJ1-1; v_gene: TRBV4-1; CDR3aa: CASSQDVREGTEAFF
j_gene: TRBJ2-7; v_gene: TRBV19; CDR3aa: CASSTSRTVKYEQYF
j_gene: TRBJ2-5; v_gene: TRBV15; CDR3aa: CATSRSALGTEVGTQYF